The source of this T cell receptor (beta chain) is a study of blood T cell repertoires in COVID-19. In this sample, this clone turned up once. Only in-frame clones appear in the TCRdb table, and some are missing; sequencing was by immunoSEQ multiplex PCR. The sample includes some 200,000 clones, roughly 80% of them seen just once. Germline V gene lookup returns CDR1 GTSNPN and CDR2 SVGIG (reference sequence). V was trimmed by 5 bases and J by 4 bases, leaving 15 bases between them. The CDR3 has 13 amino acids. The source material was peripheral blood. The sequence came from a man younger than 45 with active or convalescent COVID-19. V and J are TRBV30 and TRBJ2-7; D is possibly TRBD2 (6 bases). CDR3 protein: CAWAPSAGYEQYV. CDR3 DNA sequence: TGTGCCTGGGCCCCGTCTGCGGGGTACGAGCAGTACGTC.